These T cell receptor beta chains were read from a single sample in a study of blood T cells in healthy people across ages. TCRdb independently ran MiXCR on the 5' RACE reads; one entry per CDR3 protein. Among hundreds of thousands of distinct CDR3 sequences listed, over 45% were seen once. Input material: blood. Every receptor here comes from a woman aged 55-70 years in good health. CDR3s leave out the opening cysteine and the closing phenylalanine or tryptophan. A D gene is named only where the DNA matches it firmly. Rows give clone size only sometimes, using once, few, many, or a class for an expanded clone.

-	TRBV7-2	TRBD1	TRBJ2-2	ASSFTGETVGELF
-	TRBV5-6	-	TRBJ2-3	ASSLTRGAPGSTDTQY
few	TRBV15	TRBD1	TRBJ2-7	ATSRSRGRDEQY
-	TRBV6-6	TRBD2	TRBJ2-3	ASSYSLLLAGDTQY
-	TRBV12-3/TRBV12-4	-	-	ASRLTGREYEQY
-	TRBV20-1	-	TRBJ2-7	SARVQGGRYEQY
-	TRBV7-3	-	-	ASSSPGDQETQY
-	TRBV27	-	TRBJ1-1	ASRWRGNTEAF
many	TRBV9	-	TRBJ2-7	ASSVALGLNYEQY
many	TRBV18	-	TRBJ2-7	ASSPLGTPYEQY
few	TRBV7-8	-	TRBJ2-3	ASSPRPGSDTQY
-	TRBV2	TRBD2	TRBJ2-3	ASSRDSGRRNTQY
-	TRBV7-9	-	TRBJ1-1	AGSFIDQAEAF
-	TRBV7-2	-	TRBJ1-2	ASSLTRTPNYGYT
-	TRBV6-5	-	TRBJ2-3	ASTDLRDTQY
-	TRBV7-2	-	TRBJ2-7	ASSNRMRSGVRYEQY
-	TRBV14	TRBD2	TRBJ2-2	ASSPARREGLFGELF
many	TRBV29-1	-	TRBJ2-7	SVCWLDTVNYEQY
many	TRBV7-9	-	TRBJ2-5	ASSFITLQETQY
few	TRBV7-2	-	TRBJ1-2	ASSLELSQPYGYT
-	TRBV20-1	TRBD1	TRBJ1-2	SAPDRGRDYGYT
-	TRBV15	-	TRBJ2-3	ATGGQRLSTDTQY
-	TRBV14	TRBD2	TRBJ2-3	ASSRPSGGGTQY
-	TRBV7-9	-	TRBJ1-2	ASSLSEGDGYT
few	TRBV29-1	-	TRBJ1-1	SSTERNTEAF
-	TRBV3-1	-	TRBJ2-3	ASSQRQGGADTQY
few	TRBV29-1	-	TRBJ1-5	SACIQSGGPQH
-	TRBV18	-	TRBJ2-5	ASSKGTLQETQY
-	TRBV5-1	-	TRBJ2-1	ASSFGAFSYNEQF
few	TRBV7-3	-	TRBJ2-4	ASSLSSGANIQY
few	TRBV4-1	-	TRBJ2-1	ASSQGFYRGGEQF
-	TRBV10-3	-	-	AISEGGRPREETQY
-	TRBV10-3	TRBD2	TRBJ2-7	AIRRGYGVYEQY
-	TRBV24-1	-	TRBJ2-7	ATSDYYEQY
-	TRBV20-1	TRBD1	TRBJ2-3	SASGTGGPDTQY
few	TRBV7-2	TRBD1	TRBJ2-1	ASSSLDRGRYNEQF
-	TRBV6-1	TRBD2	TRBJ2-5	ASSESGGPTETQY
few	TRBV20-1	TRBD1	TRBJ2-1	SARPGTGVYNEQF
-	TRBV27	TRBD1	TRBJ1-2	ASRGTGRLYGYT
-	TRBV27	-	TRBJ2-1	ASSTNTLQVHEQF
-	TRBV4-1	-	TRBJ2-7	ASSQPSVGQKAYEQY
once	TRBV28	-	TRBJ2-7	ASSPGDWRPYEQY
few	TRBV12-3/TRBV12-4	TRBD1	TRBJ2-7	ASSHRQGPLSYEQY
few	TRBV24-1	-	TRBJ2-1	ATSDSTINEQF
-	TRBV5-5	-	TRBJ1-1	ASSLALGLAEAF
-	TRBV13	-	TRBJ1-1	ASSVQNTEAF
-	TRBV28	-	TRBJ1-4	ASSADSAATNEKLF
-	TRBV5-5	-	-	ASSPQVSSYNEQY
few	TRBV9	-	TRBJ1-6	ASSGREGMNSPLH
many	TRBV7-2	TRBD2	TRBJ2-1	ASSFGLAGDSYNEQF
few	TRBV29-1	-	TRBJ2-7	SARGVTSYEQY
-	TRBV10-3	-	TRBJ2-3	AISGGPSTDTQY
many	TRBV29-1	TRBD1	TRBJ2-1	SVFQGTDRGLNEQF